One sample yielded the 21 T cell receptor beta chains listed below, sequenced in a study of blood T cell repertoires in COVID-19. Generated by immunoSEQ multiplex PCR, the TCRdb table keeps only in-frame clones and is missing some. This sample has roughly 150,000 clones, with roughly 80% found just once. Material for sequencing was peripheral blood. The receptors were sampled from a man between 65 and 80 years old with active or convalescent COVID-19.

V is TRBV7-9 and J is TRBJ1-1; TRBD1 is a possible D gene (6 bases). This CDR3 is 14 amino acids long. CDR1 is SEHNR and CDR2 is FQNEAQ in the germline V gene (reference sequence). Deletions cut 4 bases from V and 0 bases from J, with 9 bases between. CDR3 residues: CASSSDRLNTEAFF. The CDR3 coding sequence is TGTGCCAGCAGCTCGGACAGACTGAACACTGAAGCTTTCTTT.

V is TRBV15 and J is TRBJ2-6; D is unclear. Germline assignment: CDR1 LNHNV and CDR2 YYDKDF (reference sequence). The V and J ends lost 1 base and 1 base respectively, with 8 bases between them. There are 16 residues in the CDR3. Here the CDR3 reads CATSRVTISGANVLTF. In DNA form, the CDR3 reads TGTGCCACCAGCAGAGTAACAATATCTGGGGCCAACGTCCTGACTTTC.

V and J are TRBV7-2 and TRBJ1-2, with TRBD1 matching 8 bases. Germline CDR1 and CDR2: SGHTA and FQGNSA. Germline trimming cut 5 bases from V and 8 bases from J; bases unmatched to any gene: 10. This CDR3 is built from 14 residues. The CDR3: CASSKPGGAEGYTF. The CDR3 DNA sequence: TGTGCCAGCAGCAAACCAGGGGGCGCGGAAGGCTACACCTTC.

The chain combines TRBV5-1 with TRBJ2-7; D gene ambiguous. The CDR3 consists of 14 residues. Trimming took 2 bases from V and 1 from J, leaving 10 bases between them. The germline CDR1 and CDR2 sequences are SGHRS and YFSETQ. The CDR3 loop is CASSFNSMSYEQYF. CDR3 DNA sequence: TGCGCCAGCAGCTTCAACAGTATGTCCTACGAGCAGTACTTC. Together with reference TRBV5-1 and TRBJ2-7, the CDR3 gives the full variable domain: KAGVTQTPRYLIKTRGQQVTLSCSPISGHRSVSWYQQTPGQGLQFLFEYFSETQRNKGNFPGRFSGRQFSNSRSEMNVSTLELGDSALYLCASSFNSMSYEQYFGPGTRLTVT.

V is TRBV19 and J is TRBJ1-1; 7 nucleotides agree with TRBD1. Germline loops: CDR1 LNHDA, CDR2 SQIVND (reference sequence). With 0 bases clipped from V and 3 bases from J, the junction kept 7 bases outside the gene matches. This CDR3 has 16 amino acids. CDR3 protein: CASSIDPRQGDTEAFF. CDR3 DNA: TGTGCCAGTAGTATAGATCCCAGACAGGGAGACACTGAAGCTTTCTTT. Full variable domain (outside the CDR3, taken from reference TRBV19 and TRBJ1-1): DGGITQSPKYLFRKEGQNVTLSCEQNLNHDAMYWYRQDPGQGLRLIYYSQIVNDFQKGDIAEGYSVSREKKESFPLTVTSAQKNPTAFYLCASSIDPRQGDTEAFFGQGTRLTVV.

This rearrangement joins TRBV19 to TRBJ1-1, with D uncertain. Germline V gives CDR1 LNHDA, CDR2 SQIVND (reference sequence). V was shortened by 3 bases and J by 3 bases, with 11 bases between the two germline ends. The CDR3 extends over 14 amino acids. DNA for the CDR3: TGTGCCAGTAGTATCCTCGGTCGGGACACTGAAGCTTTCTTT. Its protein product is CASSILGRDTEAFF. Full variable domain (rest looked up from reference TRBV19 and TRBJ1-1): DGGITQSPKYLFRKEGQNVTLSCEQNLNHDAMYWYRQDPGQGLRLIYYSQIVNDFQKGDIAEGYSVSREKKESFPLTVTSAQKNPTAFYLCASSILGRDTEAFFGQGTRLTVV.

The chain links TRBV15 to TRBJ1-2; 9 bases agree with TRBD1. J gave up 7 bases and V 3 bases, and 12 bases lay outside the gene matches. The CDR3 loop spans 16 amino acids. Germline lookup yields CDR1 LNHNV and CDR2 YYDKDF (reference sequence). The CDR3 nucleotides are TGTGCCACCAGCAGCAACAGGGGGCCGGGTAAGAGTGGCTACACCTTC. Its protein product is CATSSNRGPGKSGYTF.

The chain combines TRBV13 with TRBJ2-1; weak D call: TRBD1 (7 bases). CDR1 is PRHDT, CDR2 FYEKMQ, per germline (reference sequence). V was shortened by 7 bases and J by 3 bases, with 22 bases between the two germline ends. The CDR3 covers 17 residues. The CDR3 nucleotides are TGTGCCAGCACCATGGGGGGCAGGGGGAACCTCTACAATGAGCAGTTCTTC. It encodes CASTMGGRGNLYNEQFF.

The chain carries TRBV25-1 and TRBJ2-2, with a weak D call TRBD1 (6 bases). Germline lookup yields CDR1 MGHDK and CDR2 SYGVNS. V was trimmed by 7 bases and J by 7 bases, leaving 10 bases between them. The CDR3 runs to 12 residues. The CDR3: CASTTGIGELFF. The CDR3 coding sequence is TGTGCCAGCACCACAGGGATCGGGGAGCTGTTTTTT.

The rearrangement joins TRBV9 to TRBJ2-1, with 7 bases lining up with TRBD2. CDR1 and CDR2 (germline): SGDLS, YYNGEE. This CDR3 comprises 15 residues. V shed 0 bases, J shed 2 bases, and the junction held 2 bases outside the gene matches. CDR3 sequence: CASSVGGGTYNEQFF. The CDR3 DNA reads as TGTGCCAGCAGCGTAGGGGGGGGAACCTACAATGAGCAGTTCTTC.

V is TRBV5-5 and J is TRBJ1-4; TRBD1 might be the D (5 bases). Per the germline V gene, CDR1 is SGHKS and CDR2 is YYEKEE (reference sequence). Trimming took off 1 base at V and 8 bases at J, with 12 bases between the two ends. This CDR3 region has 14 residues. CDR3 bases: TGTGCCAGCAGCTTGCTCGCAGGGTACGAAAAACTGTTTTTT. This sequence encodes CASSLLAGYEKLFF.

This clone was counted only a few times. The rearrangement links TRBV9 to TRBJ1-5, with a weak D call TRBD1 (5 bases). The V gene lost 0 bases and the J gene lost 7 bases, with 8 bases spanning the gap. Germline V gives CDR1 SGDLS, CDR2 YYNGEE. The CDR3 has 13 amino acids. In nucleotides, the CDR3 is TGTGCCAGCAGCGTAGGCAGGGCCCAGCCCCAGCATTTT. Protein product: CASSVGRAQPQHF.

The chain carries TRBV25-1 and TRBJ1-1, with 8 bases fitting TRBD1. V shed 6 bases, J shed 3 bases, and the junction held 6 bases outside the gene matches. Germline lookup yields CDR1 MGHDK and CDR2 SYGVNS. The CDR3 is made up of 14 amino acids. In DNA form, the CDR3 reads TGTGCCAGCAGGGGACAGGCGCTGGACACTGAAGCTTTCTTT. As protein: CASRGQALDTEAFF.

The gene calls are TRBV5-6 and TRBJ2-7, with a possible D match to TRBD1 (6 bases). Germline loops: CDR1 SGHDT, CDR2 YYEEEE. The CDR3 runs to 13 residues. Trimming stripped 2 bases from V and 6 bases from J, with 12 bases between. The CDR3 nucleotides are TGTGCCAGCAGCTTAGAAAACAGGGTCGAGCAGTACTTC. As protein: CASSLENRVEQYF.

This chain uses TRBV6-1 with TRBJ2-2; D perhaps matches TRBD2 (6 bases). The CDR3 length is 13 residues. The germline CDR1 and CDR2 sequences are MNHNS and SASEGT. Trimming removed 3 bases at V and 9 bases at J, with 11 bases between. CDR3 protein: CASSDRGYRELFF. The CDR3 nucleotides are TGTGCCAGCAGTGATCGGGGGTACCGGGAGCTGTTTTTT.

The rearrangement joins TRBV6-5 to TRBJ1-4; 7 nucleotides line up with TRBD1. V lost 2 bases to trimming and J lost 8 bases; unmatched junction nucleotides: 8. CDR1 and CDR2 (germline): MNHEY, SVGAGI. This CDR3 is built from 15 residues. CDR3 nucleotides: TGTGCCAGCAGTTACAACAGGGGAGGTTGGGAAAAACTGTTTTTT. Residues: CASSYNRGGWEKLFF.

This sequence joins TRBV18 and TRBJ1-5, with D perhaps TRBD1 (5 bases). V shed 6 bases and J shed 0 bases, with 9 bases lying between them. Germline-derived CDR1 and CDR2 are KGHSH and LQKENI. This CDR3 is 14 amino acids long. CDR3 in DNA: TGTGCCAGCTCCCTGACAGATAGCAATCAGCCCCAGCATTTT. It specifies CASSLTDSNQPQHF.

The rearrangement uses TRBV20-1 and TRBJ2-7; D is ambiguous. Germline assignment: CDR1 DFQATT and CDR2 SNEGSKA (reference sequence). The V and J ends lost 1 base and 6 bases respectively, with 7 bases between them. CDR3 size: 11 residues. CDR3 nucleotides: TGCAGTGCTAGAGCCTCGGGCGAGCAGTACTTC. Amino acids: CSARASGEQYF.

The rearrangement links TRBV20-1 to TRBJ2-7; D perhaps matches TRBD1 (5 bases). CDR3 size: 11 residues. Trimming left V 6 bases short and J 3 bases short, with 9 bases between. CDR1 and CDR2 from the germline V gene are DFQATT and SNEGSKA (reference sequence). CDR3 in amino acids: CSAIQGYEQYF. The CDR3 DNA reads TGCAGTGCAATCCAGGGCTACGAGCAGTACTTC.

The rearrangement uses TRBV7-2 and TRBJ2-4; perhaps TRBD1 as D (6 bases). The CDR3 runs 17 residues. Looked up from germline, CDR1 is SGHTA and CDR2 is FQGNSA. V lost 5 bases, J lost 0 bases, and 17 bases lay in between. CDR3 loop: CASSPRQAQLAKNIQYF. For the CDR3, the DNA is TGTGCCAGCAGCCCTAGACAGGCCCAATTAGCCAAAAACATTCAGTACTTC.

CDR3 DNA: TGTGCCAGCTCACGAGAGGCGTCCTACAATGAGCAGTTCTTC. Translating it yields CASSREASYNEQFF. This sequence joins TRBV18 and TRBJ2-1; D remains ambiguous. The length of the CDR3 is 14 residues. The germline V gene has CDR1 KGHSH and CDR2 LQKENI. V gave up 4 bases and J gave up 1 base, with 8 bases separating them.